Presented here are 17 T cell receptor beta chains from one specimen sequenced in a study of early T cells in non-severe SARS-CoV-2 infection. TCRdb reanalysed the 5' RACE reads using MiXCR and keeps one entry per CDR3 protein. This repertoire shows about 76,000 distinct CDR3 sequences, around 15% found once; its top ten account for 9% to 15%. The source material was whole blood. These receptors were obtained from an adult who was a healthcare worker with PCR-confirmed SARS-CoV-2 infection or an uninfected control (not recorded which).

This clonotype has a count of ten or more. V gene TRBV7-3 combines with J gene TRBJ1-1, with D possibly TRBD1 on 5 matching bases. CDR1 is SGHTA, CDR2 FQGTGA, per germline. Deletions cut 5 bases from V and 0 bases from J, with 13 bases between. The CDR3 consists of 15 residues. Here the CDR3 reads CASSHAGGMNTEAFF. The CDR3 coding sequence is TGTGCCAGCAGCCACGCCGGGGGAATGAACACTGAAGCTTTCTTT.

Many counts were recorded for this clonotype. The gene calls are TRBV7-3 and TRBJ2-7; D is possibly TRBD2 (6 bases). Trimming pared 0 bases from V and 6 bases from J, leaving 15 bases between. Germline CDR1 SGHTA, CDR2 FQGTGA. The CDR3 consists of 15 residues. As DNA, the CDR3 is TGTGCCAGCAGCTTAACGGGGACGACTAGTTCCGAGCAGTACTTC. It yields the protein CASSLTGTTSSEQYF.

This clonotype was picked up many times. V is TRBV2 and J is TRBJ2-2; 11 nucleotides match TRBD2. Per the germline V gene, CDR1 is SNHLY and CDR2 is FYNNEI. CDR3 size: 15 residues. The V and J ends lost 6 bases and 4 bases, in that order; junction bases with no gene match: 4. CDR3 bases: TGTGCCAGCAGGCGAACTAGCGGGAGCACCGGGGAGCTGTTTTTT. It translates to CASRRTSGSTGELFF.

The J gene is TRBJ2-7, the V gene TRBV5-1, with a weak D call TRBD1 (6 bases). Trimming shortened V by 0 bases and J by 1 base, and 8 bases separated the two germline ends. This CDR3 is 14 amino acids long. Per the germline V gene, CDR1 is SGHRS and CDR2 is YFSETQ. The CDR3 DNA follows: TGCGCCAGCAGCTTGGGGGACACATCCTACGAGCAGTACTTC. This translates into CASSLGDTSYEQYF.

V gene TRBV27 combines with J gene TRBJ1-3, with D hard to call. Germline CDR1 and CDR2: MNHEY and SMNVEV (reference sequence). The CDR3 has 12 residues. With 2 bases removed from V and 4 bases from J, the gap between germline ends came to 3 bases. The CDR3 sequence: CASSLEGNTIYF. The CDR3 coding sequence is TGTGCCAGCAGTTTAGAAGGAAACACCATATATTTT.

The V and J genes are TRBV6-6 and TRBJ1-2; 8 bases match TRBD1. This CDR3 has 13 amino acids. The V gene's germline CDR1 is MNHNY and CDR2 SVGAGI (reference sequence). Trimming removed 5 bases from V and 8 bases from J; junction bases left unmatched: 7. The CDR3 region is CASSGDRGFGYTF. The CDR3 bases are TGTGCCAGCAGTGGAGACAGGGGATTCGGCTACACCTTC.

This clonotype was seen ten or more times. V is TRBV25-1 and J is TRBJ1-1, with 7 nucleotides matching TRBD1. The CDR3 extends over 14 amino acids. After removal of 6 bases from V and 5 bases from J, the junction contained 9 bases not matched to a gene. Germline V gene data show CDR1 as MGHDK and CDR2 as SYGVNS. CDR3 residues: CASRETGDRTEAFF. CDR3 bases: TGTGCCAGCAGGGAAACAGGGGATAGGACTGAAGCTTTCTTT.

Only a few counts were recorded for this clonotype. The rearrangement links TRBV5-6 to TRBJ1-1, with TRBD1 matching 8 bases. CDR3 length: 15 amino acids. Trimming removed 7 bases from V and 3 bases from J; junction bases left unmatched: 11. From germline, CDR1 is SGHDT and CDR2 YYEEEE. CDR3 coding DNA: TGTGCCAGCCGGACGAGGGGACAGGTTCACACTGAAGCTTTCTTT. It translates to CASRTRGQVHTEAFF. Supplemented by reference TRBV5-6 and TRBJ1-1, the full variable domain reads DAGVTQSPTHLIKTRGQQVTLRCSPKSGHDTVSWYQQALGQGPQFIFQYYEEEERQRGNFPDRFSGHQFPNYSSELNVNALLLGDSALYLCASRTRGQVHTEAFFGQGTRLTVV.

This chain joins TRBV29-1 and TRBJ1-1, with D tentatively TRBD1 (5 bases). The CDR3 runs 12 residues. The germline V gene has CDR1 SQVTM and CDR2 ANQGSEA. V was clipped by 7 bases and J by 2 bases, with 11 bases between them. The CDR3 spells CSGADTNTEAFF. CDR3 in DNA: TGCAGCGGTGCGGACACTAACACTGAAGCTTTCTTT.

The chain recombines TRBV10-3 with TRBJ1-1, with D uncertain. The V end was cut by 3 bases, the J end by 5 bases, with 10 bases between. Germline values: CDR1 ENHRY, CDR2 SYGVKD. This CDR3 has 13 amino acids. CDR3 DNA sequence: TGTGCCATCAGTGATATAGTGGGGACTGAAGCTTTCTTT. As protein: CAISDIVGTEAFF.

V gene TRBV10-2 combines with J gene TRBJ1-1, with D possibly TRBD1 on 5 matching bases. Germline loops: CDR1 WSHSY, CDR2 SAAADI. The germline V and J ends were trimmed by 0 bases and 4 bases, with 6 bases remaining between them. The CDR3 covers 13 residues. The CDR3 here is CASSESGGTEAFF. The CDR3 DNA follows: TGCGCCAGCAGTGAGTCGGGGGGCACTGAAGCTTTCTTT.

The CDR3 protein is CASSERSGSRNEQFF. CDR3 nucleotides: TGTGCCAGCAGCGAACGGAGCGGGAGTAGGAATGAGCAGTTCTTC. V gene TRBV7-6 combines with J gene TRBJ2-1, with 8 bases aligning to TRBD2. There are 15 residues in the CDR3. Looked up from germline, CDR1 is SGHVS and CDR2 is FNYEAQ. V trimming: 5 bases; J trimming: 7 bases; junction bases outside the gene matches: 10.

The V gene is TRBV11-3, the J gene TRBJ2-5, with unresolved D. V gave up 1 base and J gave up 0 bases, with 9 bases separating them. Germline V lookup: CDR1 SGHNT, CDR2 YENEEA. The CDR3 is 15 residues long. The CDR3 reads CASSLAHSYQETQYF. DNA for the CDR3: TGTGCCAGCAGCTTAGCGCACTCGTACCAAGAGACCCAGTACTTC.

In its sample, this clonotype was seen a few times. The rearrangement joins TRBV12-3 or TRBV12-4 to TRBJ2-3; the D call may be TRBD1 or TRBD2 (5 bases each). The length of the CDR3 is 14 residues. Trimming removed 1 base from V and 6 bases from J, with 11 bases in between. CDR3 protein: CASSLVGVGDTQYF. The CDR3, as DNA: TGTGCCAGCAGTTTAGTGGGGGTCGGTGATACGCAGTATTTT.

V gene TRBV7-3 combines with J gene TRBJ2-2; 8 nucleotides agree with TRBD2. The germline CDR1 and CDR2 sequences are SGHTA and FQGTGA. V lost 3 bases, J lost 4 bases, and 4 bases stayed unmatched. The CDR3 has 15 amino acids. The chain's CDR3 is CASSLSGSGTGELFF. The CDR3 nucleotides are TGTGCCAGCAGCTTGAGCGGGAGTGGCACCGGGGAGCTGTTTTTT.

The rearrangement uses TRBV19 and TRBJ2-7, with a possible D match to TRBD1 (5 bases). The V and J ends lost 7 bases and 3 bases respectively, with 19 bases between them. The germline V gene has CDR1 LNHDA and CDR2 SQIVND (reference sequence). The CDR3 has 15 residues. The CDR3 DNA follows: TGTGCCAGTACCCGTTTTAGCAGGGCCGTCTACGAGCAGTACTTC. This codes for CASTRFSRAVYEQYF.

The CDR3 is CASSFGRRDVEAFF. As DNA, the CDR3 is TGTGCCAGCAGTTTCGGTAGGAGGGACGTTGAAGCTTTCTTT. The gene calls are TRBV28 and TRBJ1-1; weak D call: TRBD1 (5 bases). Germline CDR1 reads MDHEN; CDR2 reads SYDVKM. V was trimmed by 3 bases and J by 7 bases, leaving 15 bases between them. This CDR3 has 14 amino acids.